The rows below give T cell receptor beta chains drawn from one sample of a study of CD8 T cells in ankylosing spondylitis. Via MiXCR, TCRdb re-called the 5' RACE reads, giving one row per CDR3 protein. The repertoire includes fewer than 250,000 distinct CDR3 sequences, approximately 10% of them detected once, and around 3% sits in the top ten. Material for sequencing was blood, either unsorted or a sorted T cell fraction (not recorded which). These receptors came from a male donor with ankylosing spondylitis or in good health (not recorded which). Both conserved end residues are part of each CDR3. D genes are given only for firm matches. Size tells how often a clone was seen (once, few, many) or the class of an expanded clone, and some rows leave it out.

cdr3_aa cdr3_nt d_call clone_size j_call v_call
CASSLESRNGYTF TGTGCCAGCAGCTTAGAATCCAGGAATGGCTACACCTTC NA many TRBJ1-2 TRBV11-2
CASSLQGSDTQYF TGTGCCAGCAGCTTACAGGGGAGTGATACGCAGTATTTT NA many TRBJ2-3 TRBV7-2
CSARGIAGHYGDTQYF TGCAGTGCTAGAGGGATAGCGGGGCACTATGGAGATACGCAGTATTTT TRBD2 many TRBJ2-3 TRBV20-1
CASSSSWGDTQYF TGTGCCAGCAGTTCGTCGTGGGGAGATACGCAGTATTTT NA few TRBJ2-3 TRBV7-2
CSARAGGGDEQYF TGCAGCGCTCGAGCGGGGGGGGGAGACGAGCAGTACTTC TRBD2 many TRBJ2-7 TRBV29-1
CASSSVRSSYNEQFF TGTGCCAGCAGCTCGGTCCGGAGCTCCTACAATGAGCAGTTCTTC NA NA TRBJ2-1 TRBV7-6
CASSSLGGEETQYF TGTGCCAGCAGTTCCCTAGGGGGCGAAGAGACCCAGTACTTC TRBD1 many TRBJ2-5 TRBV5-4
CASSLEGVGSYEQYF TGTGCCAGCAGCTTAGAGGGAGTAGGATCCTACGAGCAGTACTTC NA few TRBJ2-7 TRBV11-2
CASSQDRTSGAASTDTQYF TGTGCCAGCAGCCAAGATAGGACTAGCGGGGCCGCTAGCACAGATACGCAGTATTTT TRBD2 many TRBJ2-3 TRBV4-2
CATSDPRGGTDTQYF TGTGCCACCAGTGATCCACGGGGCGGCACAGATACGCAGTATTTT NA many TRBJ2-3 TRBV24-1
CASSPSDEAFF TGTGCCAGCAGCCCCTCGGACGAAGCTTTCTTT NA many TRBJ1-1 TRBV7-9
CASSEFGGRVEQYF TGTGCCAGCAGTGAGTTTGGGGGCCGGGTCGAGCAGTACTTC NA few TRBJ2-7 TRBV14
CASRSDRSYEQYF TGTGCCAGCAGGAGCGACAGATCCTACGAGCAGTACTTC NA many TRBJ2-7 TRBV6-1
CAVEGAGGGNEQFF TGTGCCGTCGAGGGGGCAGGAGGGGGCAATGAGCAGTTCTTC NA many TRBJ2-1 TRBV10-3
CASSEAVRYGYTF TGTGCCAGCAGTGAAGCGGTCCGCTATGGCTACACCTTC NA NA TRBJ1-2 TRBV6-1
CANSLESYGYTF TGTGCCAACAGCTTAGAGTCGTATGGCTACACCTTC NA NA TRBJ1-2 TRBV7-2
CASSTPGRANTEAFF TGTGCCAGCAGCACCCCCGGACGGGCCAACACTGAAGCTTTCTTT NA many TRBJ1-1 TRBV9
CASSSVGLAWNEQFF TGTGCCAGCAGCTCAGTAGGACTAGCGTGGAATGAGCAGTTCTTC TRBD2 NA TRBJ2-1 TRBV7-9
CASSFNPGNVLTF TGTGCCAGCAGCTTCAACCCAGGCAACGTCCTGACTTTC NA many TRBJ2-6 TRBV5-6
CASSSPDGNTGELFF TGTGCCAGCAGTTCCCCCGACGGGAACACCGGGGAGCTGTTTTTT NA many TRBJ2-2 TRBV12-3/TRBV12-4
CASSPAGTRRDEQFF TGCGCCAGCAGTCCGGCTGGGACTAGGAGGGATGAGCAGTTCTTC TRBD2 few TRBJ2-1 TRBV4-1
CASSFSASGGYTF TGCGCCAGCAGCTTTTCAGCCTCCGGGGGCTACACCTTC NA many TRBJ1-2 TRBV5-1
CASSLGGQGNTGELFF TGTGCCAGCAGTCTCGGGGGACAGGGGAACACCGGGGAGCTGTTTTTT TRBD1 many TRBJ2-2 TRBV12-3/TRBV12-4
CASSYRDRGREKLFF TGTGCCAGCAGTTATCGGGACAGGGGCCGCGAAAAACTGTTTTTT TRBD1 few TRBJ1-4 TRBV7-3
CAITDTPNTGELFF TGTGCCATCACTGACACACCGAACACCGGGGAGCTGTTTTTT NA many TRBJ2-2 TRBV10-3
CASGIGQGANTGELFF TGTGCTAGTGGTATTGGACAGGGGGCGAACACCGGGGAGCTGTTTTTT TRBD1 NA TRBJ2-2 TRBV12-5
CTTRTGGTEAFF TGCACCACTCGGACAGGCGGGACTGAAGCTTTCTTT TRBD1 many TRBJ1-1 TRBV29-1
CSAGLAGGLDTQYF TGCAGTGCTGGACTAGCGGGAGGGTTAGATACGCAGTATTTT TRBD2 NA TRBJ2-3 TRBV20-1
CATSRAGSYNEQFF TGTGCCACCAGCAGAGCGGGCTCCTACAATGAGCAGTTCTTC NA NA TRBJ2-1 TRBV15
CASLKAARSGGTYNEQFF TGTGCCAGCCTCAAAGCGGCTAGATCGGGAGGTACATACAATGAGCAGTTCTTC TRBD2 few TRBJ2-1 TRBV6-2/TRBV6-3
CASSPGERTEQFF TGTGCCAGCAGCCCGGGGGAGCGGACTGAGCAGTTCTTC NA NA TRBJ2-1 TRBV13
CSVRAATNGELFF TGCAGCGTTCGGGCGGCCACCAACGGGGAGCTGTTTTTT NA many TRBJ2-2 TRBV29-1